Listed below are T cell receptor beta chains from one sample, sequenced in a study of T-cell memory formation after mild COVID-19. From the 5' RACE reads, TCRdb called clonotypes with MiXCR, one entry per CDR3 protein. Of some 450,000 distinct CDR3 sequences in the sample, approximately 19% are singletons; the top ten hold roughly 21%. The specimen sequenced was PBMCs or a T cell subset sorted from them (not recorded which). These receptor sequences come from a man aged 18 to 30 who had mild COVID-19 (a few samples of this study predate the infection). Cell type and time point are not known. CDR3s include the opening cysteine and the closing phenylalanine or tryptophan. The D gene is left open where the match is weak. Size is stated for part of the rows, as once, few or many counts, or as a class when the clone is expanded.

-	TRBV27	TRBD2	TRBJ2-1	CASSASGGPYNEQFF	TGTGCCAGCAGTGCCAGCGGGGGTCCCTACAATGAGCAGTTCTTC
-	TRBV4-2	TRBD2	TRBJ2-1	CASSQDAGVYNEQFF	TGTGCCAGCAGCCAAGACGCGGGGGTGTACAATGAGCAGTTCTTC
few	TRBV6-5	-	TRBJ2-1	CASSYGTGTSANEQFF	TGTGCCAGCAGTTACGGTACGGGGACATCGGCCAATGAGCAGTTCTTC
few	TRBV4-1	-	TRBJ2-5	CASSERSSGQETQYF	TGCGCCAGCAGTGAGCGTAGCTCGGGACAAGAGACCCAGTACTTC
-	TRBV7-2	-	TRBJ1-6	CASSPRRDRNSPLHF	TGTGCCAGCAGCCCGAGGAGGGACCGAAATTCACCCCTCCACTTT
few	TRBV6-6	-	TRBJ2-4	CASSPSLGVQYF	TGTGCCAGCAGCCCCAGTCTTGGTGTTCAGTACTTC
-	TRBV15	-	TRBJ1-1	CATSRDGVNTEAFF	TGTGCCACCAGCAGAGATGGAGTGAACACTGAAGCTTTCTTT
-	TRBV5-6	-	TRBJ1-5	CASSFGGGGVPQHF	TGTGCCAGCAGCTTCGGGGGCGGAGGAGTGCCCCAGCATTTT
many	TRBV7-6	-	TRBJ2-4	CASSSRVADGIQYF	TGTGCCAGCAGCTCTCGGGTGGCAGACGGCATTCAGTACTTC
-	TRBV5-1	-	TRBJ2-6	CASSPKGSGANVLTF	TGCGCCAGCAGCCCGAAGGGGTCTGGGGCCAACGTCCTGACTTTC
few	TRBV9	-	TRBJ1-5	CASSVEGSGDQPQHF	TGTGCCAGCAGCGTAGAGGGGAGCGGCGATCAGCCCCAGCATTTT
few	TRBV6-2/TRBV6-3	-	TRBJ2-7	CASSYGTAPYEQYF	TGTGCCAGCAGTTACGGGACTGCCCCCTACGAGCAGTACTTC
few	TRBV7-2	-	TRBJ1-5	CASSLVGGQPQHF	TGTGCCAGCAGCTTAGTCGGGGGCCAGCCCCAGCATTTT
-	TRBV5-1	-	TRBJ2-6	CASSIGQSVANVLTF	TGCGCCAGCAGCATTGGACAGTCTGTGGCCAACGTCCTGACTTTC
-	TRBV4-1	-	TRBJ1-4	CASSQGPLARNEKLFF	TGCGCCAGCAGCCAAGGTCCCCTAGCGAGGAATGAAAAACTGTTTTTT
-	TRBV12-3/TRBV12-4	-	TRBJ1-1	CASSLGTGKAFF	TGTGCCAGCAGTTTAGGAACAGGGAAAGCTTTCTTT